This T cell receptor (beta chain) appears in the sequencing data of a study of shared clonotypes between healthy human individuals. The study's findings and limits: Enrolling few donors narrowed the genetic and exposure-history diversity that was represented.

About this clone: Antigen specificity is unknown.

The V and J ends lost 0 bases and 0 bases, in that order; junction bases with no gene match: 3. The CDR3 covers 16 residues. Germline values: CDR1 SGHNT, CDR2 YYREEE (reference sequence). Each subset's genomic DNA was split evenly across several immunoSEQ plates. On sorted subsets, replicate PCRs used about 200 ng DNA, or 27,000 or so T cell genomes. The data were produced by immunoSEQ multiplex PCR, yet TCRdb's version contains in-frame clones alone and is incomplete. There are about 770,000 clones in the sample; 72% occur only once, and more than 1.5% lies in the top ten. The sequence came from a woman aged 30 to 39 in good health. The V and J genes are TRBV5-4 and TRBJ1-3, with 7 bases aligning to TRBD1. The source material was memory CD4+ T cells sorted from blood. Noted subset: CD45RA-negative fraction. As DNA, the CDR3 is TGTGCCAGCAGCTTGGATAGGACAGGCTCTGGAAACACCATATATTTT. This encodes CASSLDRTGSGNTIYF.